This T cell receptor (beta chain) was sequenced for a study of blood T cell repertoires in COVID-19. Study-wide context: PBMCs, B-cell-depleted T cells, or T cells provided the cDNA or gDNA that made up the material.

Between the trimmed V and J ends, which lost 2 bases and 8 bases, there was a span of 12 bases. CDR3 size: 13 residues. Per germline, CDR1 MNHNS and CDR2 SASEGT. The age range of participants was about 18 to 100 years, with residence in approximately 25 US areas. Assignment of participants to cohorts was predicated upon participant-reported clinical history. Authors' analysis steps: Nucleated cell counts were estimated from reference gene primer amplification. Profiling relied on immunoSEQ multiplex PCR, and the TCRdb table lists in-frame clones only, not all of them. That table furnishes V, J and clone size, whereas the DNA furnished D and trimming. The data show roughly 500,000 clones, around nine tenths seen once.

The clonotype was recovered from a woman between 40 and 50 years old who had recovered from COVID-19. Sequenced input: PBMCs or T cells enriched from blood (not recorded which). This chain uses TRBV6-1 with TRBJ1-1; D is unresolved. Here the CDR3 DNA reads TGTGCCAGCAGTGAATACCTGTCTATCGAAGCTTTCTTT. Translation: CASSEYLSIEAFF.